Given below is one T cell receptor (beta chain) in context. This specimen comes from a study of blood T cell repertoires in COVID-19. Study summary: The analysed material was cDNA or gDNA that came from T cells, B-cell-depleted T cells, or PBMCs.

The CDR3 contains 13 residues. Germline-derived CDR1 and CDR2 are LNHDA and SQIVND (reference sequence). Trimming pared 3 bases from V and 3 bases from J, leaving 5 bases between. Profiled with immunoSEQ multiplex PCR; TCRdb holds only in-frame clones, not every one. The data hold more than 110,000 clones, with 82% observed a single time. Sequenced sample: peripheral blood. This TCR was recovered from a woman aged 80 or over with acute or convalescent COVID-19. The chain combines TRBV19 with TRBJ1-4; D not resolved. CDR3 sequence: CASSMGSNEKLFF. The CDR3 bases are TGTGCCAGTAGTATGGGCTCTAATGAAAAACTGTTTTTT.